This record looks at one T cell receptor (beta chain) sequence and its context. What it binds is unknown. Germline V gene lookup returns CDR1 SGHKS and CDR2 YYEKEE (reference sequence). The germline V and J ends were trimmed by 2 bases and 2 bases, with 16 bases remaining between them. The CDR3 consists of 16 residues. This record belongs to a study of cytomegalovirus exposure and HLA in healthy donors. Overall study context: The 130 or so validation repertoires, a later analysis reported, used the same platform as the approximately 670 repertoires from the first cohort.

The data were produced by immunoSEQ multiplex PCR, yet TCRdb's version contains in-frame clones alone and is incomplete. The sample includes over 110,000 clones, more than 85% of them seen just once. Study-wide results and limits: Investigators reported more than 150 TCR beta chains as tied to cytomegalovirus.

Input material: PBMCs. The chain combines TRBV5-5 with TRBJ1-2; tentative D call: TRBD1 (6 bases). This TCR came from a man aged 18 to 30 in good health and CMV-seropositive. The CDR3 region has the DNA TGTGCCAGCAGCTTCAGATACGGACAGTTAAACTATGGCTACACCTTC. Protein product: CASSFRYGQLNYGYTF. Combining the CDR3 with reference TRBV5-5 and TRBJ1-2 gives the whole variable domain DAGVTQSPTHLIKTRGQQVTLRCSPISGHKSVSWYQQVLGQGPQFIFQYYEKEERGRGNFPDRFSARQFPNYSSELNVNALLLGDSALYLCASSFRYGQLNYGYTFGSGTRLTVV.